This T cell receptor beta chain stems from a study of T cells in Graves' hyperthyroidism and ophthalmopathy. Study outcomes and limitations: Most clonotypes that expanded in the thyroid above 0.001 also showed up in blood. Classification by a 13 V-J model distinguished ophthalmopathy from stable hyperthyroidism.

What was amplified from RNA transcripts were TCR beta CDR3 regions. When the TCR CDR3 underwent first-round RT-PCR, the HTBI primer set was used. TCRdb re-derived calls from the multiplex PCR reads in MiXCR, one entry per CDR3 protein. Among 200,000 to 300,000 distinct CDR3 sequences, approximately 23% were seen once, and the ten largest hold 35% to 40%. Extraction of PBMCs used roughly 9.6 ml of fresh peripheral blood. This clonotype was recorded at least ten times. What it binds is unknown. The V gene end was trimmed by 5 bases and the J gene end by 8 bases; junction bases not matched to a gene: 14. Per the germline V gene, CDR1 is MDHEN and CDR2 is SYDVKM. The CDR3 has 15 amino acids.

The sequenced material came from blood. This TCR was recovered from a woman in her thirties or forties with Graves' ophthalmopathy. The chain is built from TRBV28 and TRBJ1-2, with 7 bases identical to TRBD1. In DNA form, the CDR3 reads TGTGCCAGCAGTGAGCCTAGAACAGGGGCCCGGGGCTACACCTTC. Protein: CASSEPRTGARGYTF.